The T cell receptor (beta chain) under discussion was sequenced for a study of control samples from healthy donors and cancer patients. The data were produced by immunoSEQ multiplex PCR, yet TCRdb's version contains in-frame clones alone and is incomplete. This sample has some 15,000 clones, with about 90% found just once. The germline V gene has CDR1 SEHNR and CDR2 FQNEAQ (reference sequence). Trimming removed 1 base from V and 0 bases from J, with 10 bases in between. This CDR3 contains 16 residues. The V call is TRBV7-9, the J call TRBJ2-1; D call uncertain. This sequence was found in a woman aged 70 to 79 with colorectal cancer. Specimen: PBMCs. The CDR3 nucleotides read TGTGCCAGCAGCTTAGTAGTAGGCCTCTCCTACAATGAGCAGTTCTTC. Encoded protein: CASSLVVGLSYNEQFF.